This TCR beta chain was captured by sequencing in a study of pediatric ulcerative colitis. The study, taken as a whole, reports: Compared with controls, ulcerative colitis showed greater blood-rectum clone sharing.

Trimming cost V 7 bases and J 7 bases; bases outside gene matches: 4. CDR1 ENHRY and CDR2 SYGVKD come from the germline V gene. This CDR3 has 13 amino acids. A note on this clone: Its cognate antigen is unknown.

Measured with immunoSEQ multiplex PCR; TCRdb has only the in-frame clones, and not every one. The sample gives 17,000 or so clones, around 70% of which show up once; around 3.5% is in the top ten. One to two pinch biopsies were taken from the rectum during colonoscopy. The chain recombines TRBV10-3 with TRBJ1-2; 12 nucleotides align to TRBD1. The sequence was obtained from a girl between 5 and 17 years old with moderate ulcerative colitis. The sequencing input was gut tissue. The CDR3 nucleotides read TGTGCCATCAAGGGACAGGGGGCTGTTGGCTACACCTTC. Its translation is CAIKGQGAVGYTF.